The 28 T cell receptor beta chains below all came from one sample that was sequenced in a study of cytomegalovirus exposure and HLA in healthy donors. The PCR employed 60 Vbeta primers together with 13 Jbeta primers. The table came from immunoSEQ multiplex PCR; TCRdb's copy has only in-frame clones and leaves some out. The top ten clones hold over 1.5% of a sample with about 140,000 clones, around 63% of them seen once. Sequencing input: PBMCs. The receptors here all came from a human donor in good health.

The chain carries TRBV9 and TRBJ2-1; TRBD2 might be the D (5 bases). Germline V gene lookup returns CDR1 SGDLS and CDR2 YYNGEE. V lost 4 bases and J 2 bases, leaving 16 bases between the germline ends. The CDR3 totals 16 residues. The CDR3 loop reads CASSPYPTGTYNEQFF. In nucleotides, the CDR3 is TGTGCCAGCAGCCCATACCCAACCGGGACCTACAATGAGCAGTTCTTC.

The J gene is TRBJ2-7, the V gene TRBV27, with D maybe TRBD2 (5 bases). This CDR3 has 15 residues. Germline lookup yields CDR1 MNHEY and CDR2 SMNVEV (reference sequence). The germline V and J ends were trimmed by 5 bases and 1 base, with 15 bases remaining between them. CDR3 amino acids: CASSPGRTPSYEQYF. CDR3 DNA sequence: TGTGCCAGCAGTCCGGGAAGGACGCCTTCCTACGAGCAGTACTTC.

This clone was detected a few times. This chain joins TRBV5-5 and TRBJ1-2, with D hard to call. Between the trimmed V and J ends, which lost 1 base and 4 bases, there was a span of 11 bases. Germline CDR1 SGHKS, CDR2 YYEKEE (reference sequence). This CDR3 region has 14 residues. The DNA for the CDR3 is TGTGCCAGCAGCTTGAGACCGGACTCCTATGGCTACACCTTC. As protein: CASSLRPDSYGYTF.

The rearrangement links TRBV2 to TRBJ2-1; 8 bases agree with TRBD1. V gave up 2 bases and J gave up 9 bases; unmatched junction bases: 15. Looked up from germline, CDR1 is SNHLY and CDR2 is FYNNEI. This CDR3 is 17 amino acids long. The CDR3 DNA is TGTGCCAGCAGTGAATATTTGGCCAGGGGGCGCATGAGTGAGCAGTTCTTC. This translates into CASSEYLARGRMSEQFF.

This clone showed up just a few times. This chain joins TRBV9 and TRBJ1-2; 8 bases are a match to TRBD1. V lost 2 bases and J lost 1; bases outside the gene matches: 4. Germline V CDR1 and CDR2: SGDLS, YYNGEE. The length of the CDR3 is 15 residues. The CDR3, as DNA: TGTGCCAGCAGCGTGTCGGGACAGGATAACTATGGCTACACCTTC. Translating gives CASSVSGQDNYGYTF.

The V gene is TRBV18, the J gene TRBJ2-1; 12 positions agree with TRBD2. The germline V gene encodes CDR1 KGHSH and CDR2 LQKENI. Germline trimming cut 3 bases from V and 6 bases from J; bases unmatched to any gene: 3. The CDR3 consists of 15 residues. CDR3 sequence reads: CASSPRTSGANEQFF. CDR3 sequence (DNA): TGTGCCAGCTCACCCCGGACTAGCGGGGCCAATGAGCAGTTCTTC.

This rearrangement joins TRBV5-1 to TRBJ1-1, with a weak D call TRBD1 (6 bases). The ends were cut back, 0 bases at V and 4 bases at J, with 19 bases in the middle. Germline CDR1 is SGHRS and CDR2 is YFSETQ. The CDR3 sequence is 17 residues long. The CDR3 spells CASSLGGGSRGSTEAFF. In nucleotides, the CDR3 is TGCGCCAGCAGCTTGGGGGGAGGGTCCAGGGGTAGCACTGAAGCTTTCTTT.

This chain connects TRBV7-9 to TRBJ1-1; D might be TRBD1 (5 bases). The CDR3 contains 15 residues. The ends were cut back, 6 bases at V and 1 base at J, with 15 bases in the middle. CDR1 SEHNR and CDR2 FQNEAQ come from the germline V gene (reference sequence). As DNA, the CDR3 is TGTGCCAGCAGTTCAGGGTTAGGGGCGAACACTGAAGCTTTCTTT. It codes for CASSSGLGANTEAFF.

The chain links TRBV18 to TRBJ2-1; D may be TRBD2 (5 bases). The V end lost 0 bases, the J end lost 9 bases, and 15 bases lay between the germline ends. The CDR3 loop spans 15 amino acids. CDR1 is KGHSH, CDR2 LQKENI, per germline. The CDR3 reads CASSPPSGTRGEQFF. CDR3 DNA: TGTGCCAGCTCACCACCGTCGGGAACTCGTGGTGAGCAGTTCTTC.

This sequence joins TRBV11-3 and TRBJ2-7, with D unresolved. The CDR3 loop spans 13 amino acids. V was cut by 1 base and J by 1 base, with 5 bases left in between. Germline V gene data show CDR1 as SGHNT and CDR2 as YENEEA. Here the CDR3 reads CASSLVASYEQYF. CDR3 nucleotide sequence: TGTGCCAGCAGCTTAGTGGCTTCCTACGAGCAGTACTTC.

There are a few counts of this clone. The chain links TRBV28 to TRBJ1-4; 8 bases agree with TRBD1. In germline, CDR1 is MDHEN, CDR2 SYDVKM. V gave up 6 bases and J gave up 4 bases; unmatched junction bases: 13. The CDR3 is made up of 17 amino acids. CDR3 coding DNA: TGTGCCAGCAGACCTTGGGCAGGGGGCAGGGGTAATGAAAAACTGTTTTTT. As protein: CASRPWAGGRGNEKLFF. The full variable domain, with the rest looked up from reference TRBV28 and TRBJ1-4, is DVKVTQSSRYLVKRTGEKVFLECVQDMDHENMFWYRQDPGLGLRLIYFSYDVKMKEKGDIPEGYSVSREKKERFSLILESASTNQTSMYLCASRPWAGGRGNEKLFFGSGTQLSVL.

The chain couples TRBV29-1 to TRBJ2-7; TRBD2 agrees at 13 bases. Germline V lookup: CDR1 SQVTM, CDR2 ANQGSEA. After removal of 7 bases from V and 4 bases from J, the junction contained 4 bases not matched to a gene. This CDR3 has 13 amino acids. In DNA, the CDR3 is TGCAGCGCAGAGACTAGCGGGAGGTACGAGCAGTACTTC. Translating it yields CSAETSGRYEQYF.

The chain uses TRBV13 and TRBJ2-5; 7 nucleotides match TRBD2. Germline V gene sequence: CDR1 PRHDT, CDR2 FYEKMQ (reference sequence). Trimming took 3 bases from V and 2 from J; bases not matched to a gene: 0. The length of the CDR3 is 13 residues. CDR3 sequence: CASSLREQETQYF. The DNA of the CDR3 is TGTGCCAGCAGCTTGCGGGAGCAAGAGACCCAGTACTTC.

This sequence joins TRBV19 and TRBJ2-7; 13 bases are a match to TRBD2. Germline CDR1 LNHDA, CDR2 SQIVND (reference sequence). The CDR3 sequence is 15 residues long. With 5 bases clipped from V and 6 bases from J, the junction kept 7 bases outside the gene matches. The CDR3 reads CASSFTGTSGTEQYF. The CDR3 DNA follows: TGTGCCAGTAGTTTTACCGGGACTAGCGGGACCGAGCAGTACTTC.

The gene calls are TRBV7-8 and TRBJ1-1, with D maybe TRBD1 (6 bases). This CDR3 is built from 15 residues. The V end lost 4 bases, the J end lost 1 base, and 13 bases lay between the germline ends. Germline V gives CDR1 SGHVS, CDR2 FQNEAQ. The CDR3 DNA reads TGTGCCAGCAGCTCAACGACAGGAGGGAACACTGAAGCTTTCTTT. Protein sequence: CASSSTTGGNTEAFF.

This clone came up a few times. The J gene is TRBJ2-2, the V gene TRBV2; 8 bases are a match to TRBD1. The V gene's germline CDR1 is SNHLY and CDR2 FYNNEI. The CDR3 loop spans 14 amino acids. J was trimmed by 7 bases and V by 6 bases; bases with no gene match: 7. CDR3 nucleotide sequence: TGTGCCAGCAGCATGGACAGGGCGGGCGGGGAGCTGTTTTTT. This translates into CASSMDRAGGELFF.

The chain couples TRBV19 to TRBJ1-5, with TRBD1 matching over 9 bases. The CDR3 runs 16 residues. With V trimmed by 7 bases and J by 1 base, 8 bases remained unmatched. Germline V gene lookup returns CDR1 LNHDA and CDR2 SQIVND (reference sequence). The CDR3 nucleotides are TGTGCCAGTACCCCGTGGGGACAGGGAAGCAATCAGCCCCAGCATTTT. This gives the protein CASTPWGQGSNQPQHF. Full variable domain (remainder filled in from reference TRBV19 and TRBJ1-5): DGGITQSPKYLFRKEGQNVTLSCEQNLNHDAMYWYRQDPGQGLRLIYYSQIVNDFQKGDIAEGYSVSREKKESFPLTVTSAQKNPTAFYLCASTPWGQGSNQPQHFGDGTRLSIL.

This clone has only a few counts. The chain has TRBV14 and TRBJ2-7; 8 bases align to TRBD1. CDR1 is SGHDN and CDR2 is FVKESK in the germline V gene. V was pared by 0 bases and J by 6 bases, with 4 bases of the junction left unmatched. The CDR3 loop spans 14 amino acids. CDR3 sequence: CASSQDFRGREQYF. The CDR3 DNA is TGTGCCAGCAGCCAAGATTTCAGGGGGCGCGAGCAGTACTTC.

The chain joins TRBV11-2 to TRBJ1-4; D gene unclear. The V gene lost 5 bases and the J gene lost 0 bases, with 7 bases spanning the gap. Per germline, CDR1 SGHAT and CDR2 FQNNGV. This CDR3 has 14 residues. The CDR3 coding sequence is TGTGCCAGCAGCCTGAGTTCAACTAATGAAAAACTGTTTTTT. Encoded protein: CASSLSSTNEKLFF.

This clone was counted only a few times. The gene calls are TRBV7-3 and TRBJ2-6; D perhaps matches TRBD1 (5 bases). Germline-derived CDR1 and CDR2 are SGHTA and FQGTGA. Trimming shortened V by 5 bases and J by 0 bases, and 8 bases separated the two germline ends. The CDR3 runs 15 residues. The DNA of the CDR3 is TGTGCCAGCAGCGATGACAGCTCTGGGGCCAACGTCCTGACTTTC. Translating gives CASSDDSSGANVLTF.

This rearrangement joins TRBV5-4 to TRBJ2-5; 10 positions match TRBD1. J lost 4 bases, V lost 4 bases, and 4 bases had no gene match. CDR1 SGHNT and CDR2 YYREEE come from the germline V gene (reference sequence). This CDR3 is built from 14 residues. CDR3 in DNA: TGTGCCAGCAGCAGGGGACAGGGGTTAGAGACCCAGTACTTC. Translation: CASSRGQGLETQYF.

The chain carries TRBV11-2 and TRBJ1-4; 12 nucleotides agree with TRBD1. Germline lookup yields CDR1 SGHAT and CDR2 FQNNGV. V shed 2 bases, J shed 8 bases, and the junction held 9 bases outside the gene matches. This CDR3 spans 17 amino acids. The chain's CDR3 is CASSLLGQGAWGEKLFF. Written as DNA, the CDR3 is TGTGCCAGCAGCTTATTGGGACAGGGGGCCTGGGGGGAAAAACTGTTTTTT.

This sequence joins TRBV28 and TRBJ1-1; D possibly corresponds to TRBD1 (5 bases). Germline CDR1 MDHEN, CDR2 SYDVKM. The CDR3 contains 15 residues. Between the trimmed V and J ends, which lost 1 base and 0 bases, there was a span of 9 bases. The CDR3 DNA is TGTGCCAGCAGTTTATTGACCAGGGTGAACACTGAAGCTTTCTTT. It encodes CASSLLTRVNTEAFF.

This chain links TRBV14 with TRBJ2-1, with D tentatively TRBD1 (6 bases). The CDR3 extends over 14 amino acids. Germline V gene lookup returns CDR1 SGHDN and CDR2 FVKESK. The V gene lost 4 bases and the J gene lost 6 bases, with 13 bases spanning the gap. The CDR3 sequence is CASSRGHGVNEQFF. Written as DNA, the CDR3 is TGTGCCAGCAGCCGGGGACATGGGGTCAATGAGCAGTTCTTC.

The V gene is TRBV7-6, the J gene TRBJ2-2; TRBD2 matches 7 bases. This CDR3 has 12 amino acids. V dropped 10 bases and J dropped 6; count of bases not matched to a gene: 5. Germline lookup yields CDR1 SGHVS and CDR2 FNYEAQ. CDR3 sequence: CATRAGAGELFF. The CDR3 DNA reads TGTGCCACCAGGGCGGGGGCCGGGGAGCTGTTTTTT.

This clone has just a few counts. The chain employs TRBV2 and TRBJ1-2, with D possibly being TRBD1 (6 bases). Germline CDR1 reads SNHLY; CDR2 reads FYNNEI. The length of the CDR3 is 14 residues. V lost 2 bases and J lost 4, with 11 bases in between. The CDR3 DNA is TGTGCCAGCAGTGAAAAACAGGGCATCTATGGCTACACCTTC. Amino acid sequence: CASSEKQGIYGYTF.

The gene calls are TRBV5-5 and TRBJ2-3; D perhaps matches TRBD2 (5 bases). Trimming removed 4 bases at V and 6 bases at J, with 27 bases between. Germline-derived CDR1 and CDR2 are SGHKS and YYEKEE (reference sequence). CDR3 length: 18 amino acids. DNA of the CDR3: TGTGCCAGCAGCCTAACTAGAAAGGATGGACGGTTCGTTGATACGCAGTATTTT. Translating gives CASSLTRKDGRFVDTQYF.

The chain couples TRBV6-1 to TRBJ2-2; 9 positions agree with TRBD2. CDR3 length: 15 residues. Germline V gives CDR1 MNHNS, CDR2 SASEGT. V shed 7 bases and J 3 bases; nucleotides not matched to a gene: 6. The CDR3 DNA follows: TGTGCCAGCATCAGGACTAGCGAGTACACCGGGGAGCTGTTTTTT. The encoded protein is CASIRTSEYTGELFF.